These 20 T cell receptor beta chains were all obtained from the same sample, sequenced in a study of a mutant IDH1 vaccine in newly diagnosed glioma. Measured with immunoSEQ multiplex PCR; TCRdb has only the in-frame clones, and not every one. The sample lists fewer than 45,000 clones, 80% to 85% occurring once. Time point indicated: week 35, safety follow-up. What each vaccine dose contained was 300 ug of mutant IDH1 20-mer peptide, accompanied by topical imiquimod. The antigens of these receptors remain unknown. Here the sequenced sample was PBMCs, taken from a glioma patient whose treatment included an IDH1 peptide vaccine. These receptors were taken from a woman between 40 and 50 years old with glioma. Some clones in this sample may be carry-over from other donors' samples.

Written as DNA, the CDR3 is TGTGCCAGCAGTTTAGAGGTCTCCGCCAACGTCCTGACTTTC. It translates to CASSLEVSANVLTF. The chain has TRBV28 and TRBJ2-6; no definite D call. V shed 2 bases and J shed 7 bases, with 9 bases lying between them. The germline CDR1 and CDR2 sequences are MDHEN and SYDVKM. The CDR3 length is 14 residues.

The chain couples TRBV4-1 to TRBJ1-2; 7 positions agree with TRBD1. Germline-derived CDR1 and CDR2 are MGHRA and YSYEKL. The CDR3 spans 14 residues. J gave up 5 bases and V 6 bases, and 9 bases lay outside the gene matches. CDR3 region: CASRPLGQAYGYTF. The CDR3 nucleotides are TGCGCCAGCAGACCCCTTGGACAGGCATATGGCTACACCTTC.

The chain uses TRBV19 and TRBJ1-5; D remains ambiguous. The V end lost 4 bases, the J end lost 7 bases, and 11 bases lay between the germline ends. The CDR3 is made up of 13 amino acids. Germline CDR1 is LNHDA and CDR2 is SQIVND (reference sequence). The CDR3 sequence is CASSTVELQPQHF. The CDR3 DNA reads as TGTGCCAGTAGTACGGTGGAATTGCAGCCCCAGCATTTT. Full variable domain (remainder filled in from reference TRBV19 and TRBJ1-5): DGGITQSPKYLFRKEGQNVTLSCEQNLNHDAMYWYRQDPGQGLRLIYYSQIVNDFQKGDIAEGYSVSREKKESFPLTVTSAQKNPTAFYLCASSTVELQPQHFGDGTRLSIL.

A few counts support this clone. The rearrangement links TRBV27 to TRBJ1-1; D may be TRBD1 (5 bases). Deletions cut 5 bases from V and 4 bases from J, with 8 bases between. This CDR3 has 12 residues. The V gene's germline CDR1 is MNHEY and CDR2 SMNVEV (reference sequence). The CDR3 region has the DNA TGTGCCAGCAGTCGGGGCGGCACTGAAGCTTTCTTT. It specifies CASSRGGTEAFF.

This chain connects TRBV4-2 to TRBJ2-7; D unclear. This CDR3 comprises 13 residues. Trimming stripped 4 bases from V and 4 bases from J, with 11 bases between. The germline gives CDR1 LGHNA, CDR2 YNFKEQ. CDR3 sequence (DNA): TGTGCCAGCAGCCCACAGATTGGGTACGAGCAGTACTTC. Translation gives CASSPQIGYEQYF.

This chain uses TRBV7-8 with TRBJ2-1; a weak D match, TRBD2 (5 bases). Trimming pared 5 bases from V and 3 bases from J, leaving 14 bases between. Germline loops: CDR1 SGHVS, CDR2 FQNEAQ. The CDR3 consists of 15 residues. The chain's CDR3 is CASSTRGKIYNEQFF. CDR3 DNA: TGTGCCAGCAGCACGAGAGGGAAGATCTACAATGAGCAGTTCTTC. The full variable domain, rest sourced from reference TRBV7-8 and TRBJ2-1, is GAGVSQSPRYKVAKRGQDVALRCDPISGHVSLFWYQQALGQGPEFLTYFQNEAQLDKSGLPSDRFFAERPEGSVSTLKIQRTQQEDSAVYLCASSTRGKIYNEQFFGPGTRLTVL.

This chain links TRBV15 with TRBJ2-7; D possibly corresponds to TRBD2 (5 bases). The CDR3 sequence is 16 residues long. Germline lookup yields CDR1 LNHNV and CDR2 YYDKDF (reference sequence). Trimming shortened V by 1 base and J by 5 bases, and 18 bases separated the two germline ends. CDR3 coding DNA: TGTGCCACCAGCAGAGTCCCCCGACTATCTGGGAACGAGCAGTACTTC. It translates to CATSRVPRLSGNEQYF.

The genes are TRBV5-4 and TRBJ2-6, with D possibly being TRBD1 (6 bases). Trimming left V 0 bases short and J 4 bases short, with 8 bases between. The germline V gene encodes CDR1 SGHNT and CDR2 YYREEE (reference sequence). This CDR3 comprises 15 residues. The CDR3 spells CASSLGGPGANVLTF. The CDR3 DNA follows: TGTGCCAGCAGCTTGGGGGGGCCCGGGGCCAACGTCCTGACTTTC.

This chain connects TRBV27 to TRBJ2-7, with 7 bases lining up with TRBD2. With 4 bases clipped from V and 0 bases from J, the junction kept 3 bases outside the gene matches. Germline V gene data show CDR1 as MNHEY and CDR2 as SMNVEV (reference sequence). The CDR3 consists of 14 residues. The CDR3 nucleotides are TGTGCCAGCAGTTCGGGGGGTTCCTCCTACGAGCAGTACTTC. This gives the protein CASSSGGSSYEQYF.

V usage is TRBV7-9 and J usage is TRBJ2-6; tentatively, D is TRBD1 (5 bases). The germline V gene encodes CDR1 SEHNR and CDR2 FQNEAQ (reference sequence). Trimming removed 1 base at V and 0 bases at J, with 16 bases between. The CDR3 runs to 19 residues. CDR3 DNA sequence: TGTGCCAGCAGCTTAGATCCGGCAGGGTCCTCCTCTGGGGCCAACGTCCTGACTTTC. Its translation: CASSLDPAGSSSGANVLTF.

This clone has just a few counts. The V and J genes are TRBV2 and TRBJ1-4; D is uncertain. The CDR3 extends over 15 amino acids. CDR1 and CDR2 from the germline V gene are SNHLY and FYNNEI. V dropped 8 bases and J dropped 8 bases, with 21 bases sitting between them. The CDR3 DNA is TGTGCCAGCCGGACTTCTTTGCTGAGGGAGGAAAAACTGTTTTTT. Translation: CASRTSLLREEKLFF. The full variable domain, its missing parts supplied by reference TRBV2 and TRBJ1-4, is EPEVTQTPSHQVTQMGQEVILRCVPISNHLYFYWYRQILGQKVEFLVSFYNNEISEKSEIFDDQFSVERPDGSNFTLKIRSTKLEDSAMYFCASRTSLLREEKLFFGSGTQLSVL.

The chain combines TRBV9 with TRBJ2-3; 11 bases line up with TRBD2. This CDR3 spans 17 amino acids. CDR1 SGDLS and CDR2 YYNGEE come from the germline V gene. After removal of 0 bases from V and 5 bases from J, the junction contained 8 bases not matched to a gene. CDR3 DNA sequence: TGTGCCAGCAGCGTAGCGGGTAGCGGGAGGGCCCGAGATACGCAGTATTTT. This sequence encodes CASSVAGSGRARDTQYF.

The V call is TRBV20-1, the J call TRBJ1-6; a possible D gene is TRBD1 (5 bases). V was cut by 6 bases and J by 18 bases, with 15 bases left in between. The germline V gene encodes CDR1 DFQATT and CDR2 SNEGSKA (reference sequence). CDR3 size: 10 residues. CDR3 amino acids: CSAEGVSSHF. CDR3 sequence (DNA): TGCAGTGCCGAAGGGGTATCGTCCCACTTT.

The CDR3 reads CASSQDGRAPGDEQFF. DNA for the CDR3: TGCGCCAGCAGCCAAGACGGGCGGGCCCCGGGCGATGAGCAGTTCTTC. The rearrangement links TRBV4-3 to TRBJ2-1; the D gene is possibly TRBD2 (5 bases). Germline V gives CDR1 LGHNA, CDR2 YSLEER. The V end was cut by 0 bases, the J end by 8 bases, with 17 bases between. This CDR3 is built from 16 residues.

The V and J genes are TRBV6-5 and TRBJ2-7, with unresolved D. Trimming cost V 6 bases and J 6 bases, with 18 bases left between them. The CDR3 is 14 residues long. Germline CDR1 MNHEY, CDR2 SVGAGI. CDR3 sequence reads: CASSSTTEGSEQYF. DNA for the CDR3: TGTGCCAGCAGCTCCACGACTGAAGGCTCCGAGCAGTACTTC.

This chain connects TRBV27 to TRBJ1-2; D remains ambiguous. Germline CDR1 is MNHEY and CDR2 is SMNVEV (reference sequence). CDR3 size: 14 residues. V was clipped by 0 bases and J by 7 bases, with 12 bases between them. CDR3 coding DNA: TGTGCCAGCAGTTTATCCTCCAGGCGTCCTGGCTACACCTTC. The encoded protein is CASSLSSRRPGYTF.

V is TRBV13 and J is TRBJ2-3; D is uncertain. Trimming removed 1 base at V and 1 base at J, with 12 bases between. CDR1 and CDR2 (germline): PRHDT, FYEKMQ (reference sequence). The CDR3 is 16 amino acids. The DNA for the CDR3 is TGTGCCAGCAGCTTAGTCGCGGAAGAGGGCACAGATACGCAGTATTTT. Its protein is CASSLVAEEGTDTQYF.

This clone showed up just once. The genes are TRBV7-2 and TRBJ2-3, with D unclear. CDR3 length: 19 residues. V shed 0 bases and J shed 0 bases, with 19 bases lying between them. The germline V gene has CDR1 SGHTA and CDR2 FQGNSA. The CDR3 bases are TGTGCCAGCAGCTTAGCCTCGGTCGGCGGCTACACTAGCACAGATACGCAGTATTTT. Protein product: CASSLASVGGYTSTDTQYF.

The genes are TRBV14 and TRBJ1-4, with a possible D match to TRBD1 (5 bases). Trimming left V 0 bases short and J 3 bases short, with 8 bases between. CDR3 size: 15 residues. CDR1 is SGHDN and CDR2 is FVKESK in the germline V gene. CDR3 residues: CASSQERTPNEKLFF. The CDR3, as DNA: TGTGCCAGCAGCCAAGAACGGACACCTAATGAAAAACTGTTTTTT. Looking up the rest from reference TRBV14 and TRBJ1-4 gives the full variable domain: EAGVTQFPSHSVIEKGQTVTLRCDPISGHDNLYWYRRVMGKEIKFLLHFVKESKQDESGMPNNRFLAERTGGTYSTLKVQPAELEDSGVYFCASSQERTPNEKLFFGSGTQLSVL.

The chain uses TRBV5-4 and TRBJ2-1, with 12 bases aligning to TRBD2. This CDR3 has 16 amino acids. Trimming at V came to 4 bases and at J to 4 bases, leaving 6 bases not matched to a gene. The V gene's germline CDR1 is SGHNT and CDR2 YYREEE (reference sequence). CDR3 in amino acids: CASSRPGTSGYNEQFF. The DNA for the CDR3 is TGTGCCAGCAGCCGGCCGGGGACTAGCGGGTACAATGAGCAGTTCTTC.